This is a list of T cell receptor beta chains from one sample in a study of PD-L1 blockade in urothelial cancer. Only in-frame clones appear in the TCRdb table, and some are missing; sequencing was by immunoSEQ multiplex PCR. The profile shows tens of thousands of clones, over 75% of them singletons. The source material was PBMCs, sampled around atezolizumab (anti-PD-L1) treatment. The source of these receptors is a man between 65 and 80 years old with urothelial cancer. CDR3s leave out the opening cysteine and the closing phenylalanine or tryptophan. Each record gives: J gene, V gene, CDR3 protein.

TRBJ1-2 TRBV27 ASRPRVGYGYT
TRBJ2-3 TRBV5-5 ASSLNPQGGADTQY
TRBJ1-4 TRBV28 ASSGPGGAGREKLF
TRBJ1-4 TRBV5-1 ASTMGTGNEKLF
TRBJ2-2 TRBV6-1 ASSVPTDTGELF
TRBJ1-1 TRBV14 ASSQEIGGTEAF
TRBJ1-1 TRBV12-5 ASGLGGGTEAF
TRBJ2-7 TRBV5-6 ASSFGTGGARSEQY
TRBJ2-1 TRBV14 ASSHLADPYNEQF
TRBJ2-2 TRBV7-6 ASSLEQGSNTGELF
TRBJ2-1 TRBV10-3 ATRGDHEQF
TRBJ1-2 TRBV2 ASSGQGGYGYT
TRBJ2-7 TRBV6-5 ASSYSGGLGEQY
TRBJ1-1 TRBV23-1 ASSHDKTGGPFNTEAF
TRBJ1-2 TRBV27 ASSLRGLGGYT
TRBJ1-1 TRBV6-6 ASSYPDSPNTEAF
TRBJ1-2 TRBV5-6 ASSLVQGGFNYGYT
TRBJ2-4 TRBV4-3 ASSQNSPGQGSDIQY
TRBJ2-6 TRBV15 ATSRAGTGANVLT
TRBJ2-7 TRBV5-1 ASSLFLAGVRYEQY
TRBJ1-1 TRBV7-3 ASSGTGGLTEAF
TRBJ1-2 TRBV28 ASKYRALGYT
TRBJ2-1 TRBV19 ASSIVAGGPGEQF
TRBJ2-1 TRBV2 ARAVKSSYNEQF
TRBJ2-1 TRBV7-2 ASSPDSDNYNEQF
TRBJ1-6 TRBV9 ASSVDQLNNSPLH